This T cell receptor (beta chain) stems from a study of response to subunit inactivated influenza vaccine. MiXCR was run by TCRdb on the RT-PCR reads, yielding one entry per CDR3 protein. The data contain about 480,000 distinct CDR3 sequences, about 10% of them singletons. Points from the study as a whole: Only a handful of new T cells, the authors suggested, are recruited with each seasonal influenza vaccination.

This clonotype was observed many times. Its antigen remains unidentified. This receptor was identified in a man aged 45 to 65 who received an inactivated influenza vaccine. The sequencing used PBMCs from blood, collected about 40 days after vaccination.

CDR3 sequence: CSATSAQLSTDTQYF. DNA for the CDR3: TGCAGTGCGACCTCTGCGCAGTTGAGCACAGATACGCAGTATTTT. The chain is built from TRBV20-1 and TRBJ2-3; D is undetermined. Germline V gene lookup returns CDR1 DFQATT and CDR2 SNEGSKA (reference sequence). The CDR3 totals 15 residues. Trimming stripped 6 bases from V and 0 bases from J, with 16 bases between.